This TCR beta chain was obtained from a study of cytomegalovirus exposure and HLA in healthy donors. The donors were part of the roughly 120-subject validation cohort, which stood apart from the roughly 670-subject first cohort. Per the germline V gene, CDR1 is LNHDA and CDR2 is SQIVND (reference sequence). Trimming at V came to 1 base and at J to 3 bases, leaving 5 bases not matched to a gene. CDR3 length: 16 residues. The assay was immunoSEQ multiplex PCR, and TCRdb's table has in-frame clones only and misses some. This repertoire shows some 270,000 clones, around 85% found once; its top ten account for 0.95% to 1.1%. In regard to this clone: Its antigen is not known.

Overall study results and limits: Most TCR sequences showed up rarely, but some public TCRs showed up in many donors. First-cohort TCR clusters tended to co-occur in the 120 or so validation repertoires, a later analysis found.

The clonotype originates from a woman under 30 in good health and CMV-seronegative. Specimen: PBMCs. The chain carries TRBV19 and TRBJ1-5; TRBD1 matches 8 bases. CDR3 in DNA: TGTGCCAGTAGTATAGGACTGGACAGGGCCAATCAGCCCCAGCATTTT. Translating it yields CASSIGLDRANQPQHF.